The 27 T cell receptor beta chains below were found in one sample sequenced in a study of blood T cell repertoires in COVID-19. Data came from immunoSEQ multiplex PCR; TCRdb stores just in-frame clones and leaves some out. The sample carries 150,000 to 200,000 clones, around 86% recorded once. The sample consisted of peripheral blood. All receptors come from a woman over 75 in a cohort sampled during active or convalescent COVID-19.

The gene calls are TRBV9 and TRBJ2-2, with TRBD1 matching 9 bases. V trimming: 3 bases; J trimming: 5 bases; junction bases outside the gene matches: 11. CDR1 and CDR2 (germline): SGDLS, YYNGEE. The CDR3 extends over 17 amino acids. The CDR3 DNA sequence: TGTGCCAGCAGCGCCCCGGGACAGGGAATATGGACCGGGGAGCTGTTTTTT. Its translation is CASSAPGQGIWTGELFF. Drawing the rest from reference TRBV9 and TRBJ2-2, the complete variable domain is DSGVTQTPKHLITATGQRVTLRCSPRSGDLSVYWYQQSLDQGLQFLIQYYNGEERAKGNILERFSAQQFPDLHSELNLSSLELGDSALYFCASSAPGQGIWTGELFFGEGSRLTVL.

The rearrangement uses TRBV11-2 and TRBJ2-7; D is unclear. This CDR3 is built from 11 residues. The germline gives CDR1 SGHAT, CDR2 FQNNGV. V lost 5 bases, J lost 3 bases, and 5 bases lay in between. The CDR3 loop is CASSRLYEQYF. DNA for the CDR3: TGTGCCAGCAGCCGACTCTACGAGCAGTACTTC.

The V call is TRBV14, the J call TRBJ1-1; perhaps TRBD1 as D (5 bases). Germline CDR1 is SGHDN and CDR2 is FVKESK. The CDR3 is 15 residues long. The ends were cut back, 5 bases at V and 5 bases at J, with 18 bases in the middle. The CDR3 loop is CASSYTDWGETEAFF. In nucleotides, the CDR3 is TGTGCCAGCAGCTATACTGATTGGGGGGAGACTGAAGCTTTCTTT.

The V gene is TRBV12-3 or TRBV12-4, the J gene TRBJ1-2; D is undetermined. Trimming took off 6 bases at V and 1 base at J, with 9 bases between the two ends. This CDR3 spans 13 amino acids. The CDR3 reads CASSRASNYGYTF. DNA for the CDR3: TGTGCCAGCAGCCGTGCGAGTAACTATGGCTACACCTTC.

This clone occurred once. The V call is TRBV12-5, the J call TRBJ1-6; D unclear. In germline, CDR1 is LGHNT, CDR2 FRNRAP. This CDR3 has 12 residues. V was shortened by 5 bases and J by 9 bases, with 8 bases between the two germline ends. The CDR3 DNA reads TGTGCTAGTGGTCAGGATGTTTCACCCCTCCACTTT. Encoded protein: CASGQDVSPLHF.

There are a few counts of this clone. The chain uses TRBV6-5 and TRBJ1-5; 8 positions agree with TRBD1. Germline CDR1 and CDR2: MNHEY and SVGAGI. The CDR3 is made up of 14 amino acids. The J segment lost 4 bases and the V segment lost 6 bases, leaving 5 bases of the junction unmatched. The CDR3 region has the DNA TGTGCCAGCAGGAAGGGACAGGTTAATCAGCCCCAGCATTTT. This gives the protein CASRKGQVNQPQHF.

J is TRBJ1-2 and V is TRBV2, with 9 bases aligning to TRBD1. The CDR3 is 14 residues long. Unmatched junction bases numbered 6, after V lost 3 bases and J lost 7 bases. Per the germline V gene, CDR1 is SNHLY and CDR2 is FYNNEI. In DNA, the CDR3 is TGTGCCAGCAGTGAGACAGGGGGAGGCTCTGGCTACACCTTC. It is translated as CASSETGGGSGYTF.

This rearrangement joins TRBV6-1 to TRBJ2-7, with D unclear. The ends were cut back, 3 bases at V and 4 bases at J, with 19 bases in the middle. Germline V gene data show CDR1 as MNHNS and CDR2 as SASEGT. This CDR3 region has 16 residues. The CDR3 nucleotides read TGTGCCAGCAGTGATCTACCGTCCGGTGTGAGGTACGAGCAGTACGTC. This encodes CASSDLPSGVRYEQYV.

The chain links TRBV29-1 to TRBJ1-1, with 11 bases fitting TRBD1. The germline V gene has CDR1 SQVTM and CDR2 ANQGSEA. This CDR3 contains 16 residues. J gave up 4 bases and V 5 bases, and 12 bases lay outside the gene matches. CDR3 nucleotide sequence: TGCAGCGTTCGACGGACAGGGGGCCAGTGGGGCACTGAAGCTTTCTTT. Residues: CSVRRTGGQWGTEAFF.

This clone came up a few times. Distinct nucleotide sequences in the sample also encode this CDR3. J is TRBJ2-7 and V is TRBV11-2, with D possibly being TRBD1 (5 bases). Germline assignment: CDR1 SGHAT and CDR2 FQNNGV. The V gene lost 1 base and the J gene lost 4 bases, with 5 bases spanning the gap. The CDR3 contains 12 residues. CDR3 residues: CASSLAGYEQYV. As DNA, the CDR3 is TGTGCCAGCAGCTTAGCAGGGTACGAGCAGTACGTC.

The chain joins TRBV11-2 to TRBJ1-2; D is perhaps TRBD1 (5 bases). The germline V and J ends were trimmed by 0 bases and 2 bases, with 7 bases remaining between them. CDR1 SGHAT and CDR2 FQNNGV come from the germline V gene. This CDR3 has 14 residues. This CDR3 is CASSLEQDNYGYTF. CDR3 sequence (DNA): TGTGCCAGCAGCTTAGAACAGGACAACTATGGCTACACCTTC.

The chain has TRBV29-1 and TRBJ1-1; maybe TRBD1 (5 bases). Germline-derived CDR1 and CDR2 are SQVTM and ANQGSEA. CDR3 length: 13 amino acids. V lost 3 bases, J lost 4 bases, and 12 bases lay in between. As DNA, the CDR3 is TGCAGCGTTGACAGGCAGGGTACCACTGAAGCTTTCTTT. Amino acid sequence: CSVDRQGTTEAFF.

The chain is built from TRBV7-2 and TRBJ2-5; a weak D match, TRBD1 (6 bases). V was cut by 5 bases and J by 1 base, with 11 bases left in between. Germline V gene data show CDR1 as SGHTA and CDR2 as FQGNSA. The CDR3 totals 14 residues. CDR3 sequence: CASSGTRFQETQYF. The CDR3 DNA reads TGTGCCAGCAGCGGGACACGCTTCCAAGAGACCCAGTACTTC.

The chain links TRBV28 to TRBJ1-5; maybe TRBD1 (6 bases). Germline V gene lookup returns CDR1 MDHEN and CDR2 SYDVKM. Trimming took 1 base from V and 4 from J, leaving 8 bases between them. The CDR3 loop spans 14 amino acids. In nucleotides, the CDR3 is TGTGCCAGCAGTTTATTCAGGGGTAATCAGCCCCAGCATTTT. Encoded protein: CASSLFRGNQPQHF. Combining the CDR3 with reference TRBV28 and TRBJ1-5 gives the whole variable domain DVKVTQSSRYLVKRTGEKVFLECVQDMDHENMFWYRQDPGLGLRLIYFSYDVKMKEKGDIPEGYSVSREKKERFSLILESASTNQTSMYLCASSLFRGNQPQHFGDGTRLSIL.

The V call is TRBV4-1, the J call TRBJ1-2, with TRBD1 matching over 9 bases. Germline assignment: CDR1 MGHRA and CDR2 YSYEKL. This CDR3 spans 15 amino acids. The trim removed 4 bases at V and 8 bases at J, leaving 11 bases unmatched. CDR3 DNA: TGCGCCAGCAGCCCTCGGGACAGGGATGTATTGGGCTACACCTTC. It specifies CASSPRDRDVLGYTF.

V is TRBV11-2 and J is TRBJ2-3; 7 nucleotides line up with TRBD2. After removal of 5 bases from V and 1 base from J, the junction contained 9 bases not matched to a gene. The length of the CDR3 is 16 residues. The germline V gene has CDR1 SGHAT and CDR2 FQNNGV. The CDR3 bases are TGTGCCAGCAGCCGTGGGGGGGACTTACGCACAGATACGCAGTATTTT. Amino acids: CASSRGGDLRTDTQYF.

The gene calls are TRBV10-2 and TRBJ1-6; D possibly corresponds to TRBD1 (5 bases). Germline lookup yields CDR1 WSHSY and CDR2 SAAADI. The V end was cut by 3 bases, the J end by 11 bases, with 11 bases between. This CDR3 comprises 13 residues. In DNA form, the CDR3 reads TGCGCCAGCAGTGACAGGGCAGGAACACCCCTCCACTTT. Protein sequence: CASSDRAGTPLHF.

This rearrangement joins TRBV2 to TRBJ2-1, with 7 bases matching TRBD2. J gave up 8 bases and V 5 bases, and 15 bases lay outside the gene matches. The CDR3 contains 16 residues. Germline assignment: CDR1 SNHLY and CDR2 FYNNEI. Written as DNA, the CDR3 is TGTGCCAGCAGTCCTGGACTAGTTGGGGTCGGGCATGAGCAGTTCTTC. Protein sequence: CASSPGLVGVGHEQFF.

The chain combines TRBV24-1 with TRBJ1-2; D call uncertain. Germline CDR1 and CDR2: KGHDR and SFDVKD. V lost 5 bases and J lost 0, with 6 bases in between. The CDR3 sequence is 13 residues long. CDR3 sequence reads: CATSVAPNYGYTF. DNA for the CDR3: TGTGCCACCAGTGTAGCTCCTAACTATGGCTACACCTTC.

This sequence joins TRBV9 and TRBJ1-1; D gene ambiguous. Germline V CDR1 and CDR2: SGDLS, YYNGEE. The length of the CDR3 is 14 residues. V lost 0 bases to trimming and J lost 6 bases, with 12 bases between them. The chain's CDR3 is CASSVDWGGPEAFF. DNA for the CDR3: TGTGCCAGCAGCGTAGATTGGGGAGGCCCTGAAGCTTTCTTT. Filled out from reference TRBV9 and TRBJ1-1, the complete variable domain reads DSGVTQTPKHLITATGQRVTLRCSPRSGDLSVYWYQQSLDQGLQFLIQYYNGEERAKGNILERFSAQQFPDLHSELNLSSLELGDSALYFCASSVDWGGPEAFFGQGTRLTVV.

The chain joins TRBV27 to TRBJ1-3, with D possibly TRBD1 on 6 matching bases. Germline V CDR1 and CDR2: MNHEY, SMNVEV (reference sequence). The length of the CDR3 is 13 residues. Deletions cut 5 bases from V and 5 bases from J, with 10 bases between. CDR3 nucleotide sequence: TGTGCCAGCAGTACAGGGTCGAGAAACACCATATATTTT. Amino acid sequence: CASSTGSRNTIYF.

This clone was seen only once. The chain is built from TRBV7-2 and TRBJ2-1; TRBD2 matches at 13 bases. CDR1 is SGHTA and CDR2 is FQGNSA in the germline V gene. The CDR3 extends over 16 amino acids. V trimming: 5 bases; J trimming: 8 bases; junction bases outside the gene matches: 9. This CDR3 reads CASSARLAGGLDEQFF. DNA for the CDR3: TGTGCCAGCAGCGCTAGACTAGCGGGAGGACTCGATGAGCAGTTCTTC.

V usage is TRBV19 and J usage is TRBJ1-1, with 8 bases matching TRBD1. CDR3 size: 14 residues. V dropped 5 bases and J dropped 2; count of bases not matched to a gene: 4. The germline gives CDR1 LNHDA, CDR2 SQIVND (reference sequence). CDR3 amino acids: CASSSTGVNTEAFF. The CDR3, as DNA: TGTGCCAGTAGTTCGACAGGGGTAAACACTGAAGCTTTCTTT.

The chain combines TRBV18 with TRBJ2-5; 7 bases are a match to TRBD1. V was clipped by 8 bases and J by 5 bases; unmatched bases: 11. The CDR3 runs 14 residues. Per germline, CDR1 KGHSH and CDR2 LQKENI. The CDR3 protein is CASLLRIQGETQYF. Here the CDR3 DNA reads TGTGCCAGCCTCCTTAGGATACAGGGGGAGACCCAGTACTTC.

The chain combines TRBV5-6 with TRBJ1-2; D is unresolved. Germline lookup yields CDR1 SGHDT and CDR2 YYEEEE. Between the trimmed V and J ends, which lost 0 bases and 1 base, there was a span of 22 bases. CDR3 length equals 19 residues. The CDR3 bases are TGTGCCAGCAGCTTGGGGTTTTTTGGCCTCGAAAATATTAACTATGGCTACACCTTC. Its protein product is CASSLGFFGLENINYGYTF.

The rearrangement joins TRBV6-5 to TRBJ1-1, with D possibly being TRBD1 (5 bases). Germline CDR1 and CDR2: MNHEY and SVGAGI. This CDR3 has 13 residues. V was trimmed by 2 bases and J by 8 bases, leaving 12 bases between them. The CDR3 DNA sequence: TGTGCCAGCAGTTACGCATGGGGCGCGGAAGCTTTCTTT. It translates to CASSYAWGAEAFF.

The gene calls are TRBV6-4 and TRBJ2-1, with a weak D call TRBD2 (5 bases). This CDR3 spans 13 amino acids. CDR1 and CDR2 (germline): MRHNA, SNTAGT. Trimming left V 9 bases short and J 2 bases short, with 11 bases between. The CDR3, as DNA: TGTGCCAGATGGACTCTTGCCTACAATGAGCAGTTCTTC. Its protein product is CARWTLAYNEQFF.